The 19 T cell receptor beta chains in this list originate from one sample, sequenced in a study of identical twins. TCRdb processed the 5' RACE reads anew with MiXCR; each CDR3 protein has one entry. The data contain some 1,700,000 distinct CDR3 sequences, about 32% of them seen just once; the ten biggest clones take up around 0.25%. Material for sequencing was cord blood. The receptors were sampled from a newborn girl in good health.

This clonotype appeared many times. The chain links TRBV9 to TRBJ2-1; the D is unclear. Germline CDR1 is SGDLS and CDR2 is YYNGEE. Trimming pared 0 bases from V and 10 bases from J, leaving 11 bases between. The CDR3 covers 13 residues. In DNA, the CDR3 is TGTGCCAGCAGCGTAGAATCCGTCGGCGAGCAGTTCTTC. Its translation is CASSVESVGEQFF.

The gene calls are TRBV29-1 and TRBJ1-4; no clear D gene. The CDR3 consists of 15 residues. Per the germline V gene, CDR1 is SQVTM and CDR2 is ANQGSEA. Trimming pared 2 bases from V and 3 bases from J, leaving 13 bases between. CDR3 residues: CSVESWAEPNEKLFF. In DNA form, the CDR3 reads TGCAGCGTTGAAAGCTGGGCAGAGCCTAATGAAAAACTGTTTTTT.

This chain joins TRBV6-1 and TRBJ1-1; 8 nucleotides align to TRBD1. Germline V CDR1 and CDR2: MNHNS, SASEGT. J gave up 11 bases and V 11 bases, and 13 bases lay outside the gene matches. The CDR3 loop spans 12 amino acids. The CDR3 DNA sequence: TGTGCCGGACAGGGACCAACCCAACGGGCTTTCTTT. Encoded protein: CAGQGPTQRAFF.

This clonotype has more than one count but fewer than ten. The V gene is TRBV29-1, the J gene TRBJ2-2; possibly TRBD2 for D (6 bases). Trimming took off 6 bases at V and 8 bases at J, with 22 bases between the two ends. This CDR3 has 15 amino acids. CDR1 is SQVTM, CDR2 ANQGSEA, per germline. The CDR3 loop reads CSVTRLPGDPGELFF. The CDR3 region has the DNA TGCAGCGTGACGAGGCTACCGGGAGATCCGGGGGAGCTGTTTTTT.

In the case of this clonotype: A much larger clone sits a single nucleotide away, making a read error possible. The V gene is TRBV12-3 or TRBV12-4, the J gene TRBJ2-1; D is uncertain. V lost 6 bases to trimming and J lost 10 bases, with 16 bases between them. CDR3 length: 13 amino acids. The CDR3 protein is CASSTAYYYEQFF. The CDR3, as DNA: TGTGCCAGCAGCACGGCATACTACTACGAGCAGTTCTTC.

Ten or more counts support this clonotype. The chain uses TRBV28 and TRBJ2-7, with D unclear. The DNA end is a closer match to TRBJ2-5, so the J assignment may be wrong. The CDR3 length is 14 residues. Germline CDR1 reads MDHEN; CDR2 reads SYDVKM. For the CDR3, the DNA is TGTGCCAGCAGTTTCGGCCAAAGTGGTGGGACCCAGTACTTC. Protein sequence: CASSFGQSGGTQYF.

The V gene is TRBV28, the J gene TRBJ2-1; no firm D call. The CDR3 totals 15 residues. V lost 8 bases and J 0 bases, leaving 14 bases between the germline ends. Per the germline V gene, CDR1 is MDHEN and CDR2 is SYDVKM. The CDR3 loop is CASLTWWSSYNEQFF. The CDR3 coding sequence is TGTGCCAGCCTTACCTGGTGGAGCTCCTACAATGAGCAGTTCTTC.

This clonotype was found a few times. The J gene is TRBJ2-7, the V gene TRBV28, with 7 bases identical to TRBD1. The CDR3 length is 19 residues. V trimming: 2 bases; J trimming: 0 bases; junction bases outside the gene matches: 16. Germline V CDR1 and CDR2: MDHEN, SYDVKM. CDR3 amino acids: CASSLVIWGQSSTSYEQYF. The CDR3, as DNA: TGTGCCAGCAGTTTAGTAATTTGGGGACAGTCTTCGACCTCCTACGAGCAGTACTTC. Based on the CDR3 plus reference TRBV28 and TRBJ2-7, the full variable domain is DVKVTQSSRYLVKRTGEKVFLECVQDMDHENMFWYRQDPGLGLRLIYFSYDVKMKEKGDIPEGYSVSREKKERFSLILESASTNQTSMYLCASSLVIWGQSSTSYEQYFGPGTRLTVT.

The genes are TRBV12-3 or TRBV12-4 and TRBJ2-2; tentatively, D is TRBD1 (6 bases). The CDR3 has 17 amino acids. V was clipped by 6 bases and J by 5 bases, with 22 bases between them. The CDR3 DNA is TGTGCCAGCAGCCCCCGACAGGTCCTGCTATCTACCGGGGAGCTGTTTTTT. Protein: CASSPRQVLLSTGELFF.

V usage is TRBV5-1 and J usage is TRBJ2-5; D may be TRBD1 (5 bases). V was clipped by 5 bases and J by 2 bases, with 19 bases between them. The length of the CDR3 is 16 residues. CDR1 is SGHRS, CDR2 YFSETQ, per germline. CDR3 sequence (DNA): TGCGCCAGCAGTGTCCAAGGGCAGGGAATACAAGAGACCCAGTACTTC. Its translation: CASSVQGQGIQETQYF. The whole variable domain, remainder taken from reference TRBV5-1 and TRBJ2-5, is KAGVTQTPRYLIKTRGQQVTLSCSPISGHRSVSWYQQTPGQGLQFLFEYFSETQRNKGNFPGRFSGRQFSNSRSEMNVSTLELGDSALYLCASSVQGQGIQETQYFGPGTRLLVL.

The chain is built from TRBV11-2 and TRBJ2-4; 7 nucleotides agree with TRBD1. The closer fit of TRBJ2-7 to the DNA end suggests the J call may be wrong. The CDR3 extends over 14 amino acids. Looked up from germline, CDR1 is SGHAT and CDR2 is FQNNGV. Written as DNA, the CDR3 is TGTGCCAGCAGCTTTGACAGGGTGGGCTACGAGCAGTACTTC. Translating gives CASSFDRVGYEQYF.

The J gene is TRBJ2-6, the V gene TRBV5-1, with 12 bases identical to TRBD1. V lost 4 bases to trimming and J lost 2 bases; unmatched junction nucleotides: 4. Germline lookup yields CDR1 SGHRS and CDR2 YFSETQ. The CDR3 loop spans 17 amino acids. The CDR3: CASSKGQGATGANVLTF. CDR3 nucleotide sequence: TGCGCCAGCAGCAAGGGACAGGGGGCCACTGGGGCCAACGTCCTGACTTTC.

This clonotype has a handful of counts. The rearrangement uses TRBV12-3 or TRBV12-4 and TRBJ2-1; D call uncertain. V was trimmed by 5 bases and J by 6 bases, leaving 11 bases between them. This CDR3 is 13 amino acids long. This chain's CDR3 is CASSHLRRNEQFF. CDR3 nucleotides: TGTGCCAGCAGTCACCTTAGGCGCAATGAGCAGTTCTTC.

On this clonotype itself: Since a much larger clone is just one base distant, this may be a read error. CDR3 in DNA: TGCAGTGCTTTTGCCCCTGGCGGGACACACACAGATACGCAGTATTTT. This encodes CSAFAPGGTHTDTQYF. V is TRBV20-1 and J is TRBJ2-3; either TRBD1 or TRBD2 may supply D (6 bases each). V was cut by 5 bases and J by 2 bases, with 20 bases left in between. This CDR3 has 16 amino acids. Germline values: CDR1 DFQATT, CDR2 SNEGSKA (reference sequence).

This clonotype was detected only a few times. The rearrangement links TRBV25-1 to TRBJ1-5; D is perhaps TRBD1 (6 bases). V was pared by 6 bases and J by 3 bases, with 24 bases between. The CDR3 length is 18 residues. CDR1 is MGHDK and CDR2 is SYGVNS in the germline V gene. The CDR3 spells CASRQDSRGISFNQPQHF. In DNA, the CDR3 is TGTGCCAGCAGGCAGGACAGCCGGGGAATAAGTTTCAATCAGCCCCAGCATTTT. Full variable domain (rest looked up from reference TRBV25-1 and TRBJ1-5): EADIYQTPRYLVIGTGKKITLECSQTMGHDKMYWYQQDPGMELHLIHYSYGVNSTEKGDLSSESTVSRIRTEHFPLTLESARPSHTSQYLCASRQDSRGISFNQPQHFGDGTRLSIL.

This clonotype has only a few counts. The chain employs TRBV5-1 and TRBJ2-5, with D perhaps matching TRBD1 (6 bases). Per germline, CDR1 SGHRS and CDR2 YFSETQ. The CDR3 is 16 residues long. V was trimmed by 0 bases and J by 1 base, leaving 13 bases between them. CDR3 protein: CASSLDVRGVQETQYF. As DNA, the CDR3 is TGCGCCAGCAGCTTGGATGTCAGGGGAGTCCAAGAGACCCAGTACTTC.

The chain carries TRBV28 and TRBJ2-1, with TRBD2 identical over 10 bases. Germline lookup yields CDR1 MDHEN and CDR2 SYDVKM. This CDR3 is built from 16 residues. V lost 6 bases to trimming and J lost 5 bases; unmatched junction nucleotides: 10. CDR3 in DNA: TGTGCCAGCAGCGCCCTACTAGCGGGAACCCACAATGAGCAGTTCTTC. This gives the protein CASSALLAGTHNEQFF.

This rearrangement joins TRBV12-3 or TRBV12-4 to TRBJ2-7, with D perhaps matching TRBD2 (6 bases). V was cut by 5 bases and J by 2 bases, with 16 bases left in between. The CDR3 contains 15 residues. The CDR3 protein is CASSRLGLDAYEQYF. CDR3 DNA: TGTGCCAGCAGTCGACTAGGACTGGACGCCTACGAGCAGTACTTC.

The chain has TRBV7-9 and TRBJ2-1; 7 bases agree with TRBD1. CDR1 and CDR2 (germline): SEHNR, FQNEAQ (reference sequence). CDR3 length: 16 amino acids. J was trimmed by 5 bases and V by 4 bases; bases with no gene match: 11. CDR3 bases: TGTGCCAGCAGCTACCCATCCGGGACAGCTAACAATGAGCAGTTCTTC. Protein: CASSYPSGTANNEQFF.